Presented here are 29 T cell receptor beta chains from one specimen sequenced in a study of T cells in Graves' hyperthyroidism and ophthalmopathy. The investigators amplified TCR beta CDR3 regions from RNA transcripts. TCR CDR3 regions were first amplified by RT-PCR with HTBI primers. TCRdb itself ran the multiplex PCR reads through MiXCR, one entry per CDR3 protein. Here the sample spans hundreds of thousands of distinct CDR3 sequences, approximately 14% being singletons. The sequencing input was blood. The receptors derive from a woman under 30 with Graves' hyperthyroidism.

Concerning this clonotype itself: Just one base apart from a much larger clone, this may be a read error. The chain uses TRBV3-1 and TRBJ2-2; 7 bases are a match to TRBD2. The ends lost 4 bases at V and 6 bases at J; junction bases unmatched: 11. The germline CDR1 and CDR2 sequences are LGHDT and YNNKEL (reference sequence). This CDR3 contains 16 residues. The chain's CDR3 is CASSPLLGGDAGELFF. Here the CDR3 DNA reads TGTGCCAGCAGCCCCCTACTGGGAGGGGATGCCGGGGAGCTGTTTTTT.

This clonotype showed up many times. This rearrangement joins TRBV7-9 to TRBJ1-5; D is ambiguous. Germline V gene sequence: CDR1 SEHNR, CDR2 FQNEAQ (reference sequence). The CDR3 consists of 13 residues. V dropped 5 bases and J dropped 1 base, with 6 bases sitting between them. This chain's CDR3 is CASSPRSNQPQHF. The CDR3 DNA is TGTGCCAGCAGCCCCAGAAGCAATCAGCCCCAGCATTTT.

The gene calls are TRBV20-1 and TRBJ1-4; tentatively, D is TRBD1 (6 bases). The CDR3 totals 13 residues. The V and J ends lost 0 bases and 5 bases respectively, with 7 bases between them. The germline gives CDR1 DFQATT, CDR2 SNEGSKA (reference sequence). CDR3: CSARDGQNEKLFF. The CDR3 DNA reads TGCAGTGCTAGAGATGGACAGAATGAAAAACTGTTTTTT.

The sample holds many counts of this clonotype. The chain uses TRBV18 and TRBJ2-7; 11 bases fit TRBD1. The junction had 6 bases not matched to a gene; V was cut back by 6 bases and J by 2 bases. The CDR3 totals 15 residues. Germline assignment: CDR1 KGHSH and CDR2 LQKENI. This CDR3 is CASSPQGQGAYEQYF. The CDR3 nucleotides read TGTGCCAGCTCCCCGCAGGGACAGGGGGCCTACGAGCAGTACTTC. The full variable domain, in which reference TRBV18 and TRBJ2-7 provide the parts outside the CDR3, is NAGVMQNPRHLVRRRGQEARLRCSPMKGHSHVYWYRQLPEEGLKFMVYLQKENIIDESGMPKERFSAEFPKEGPSILRIQQVVRGDSAAYFCASSPQGQGAYEQYFGPGTRLTVT.

In this sample, this clonotype turned up many times. This chain uses TRBV11-3 with TRBJ2-1; 7 bases agree with TRBD2. The V segment lost 6 bases and the J segment 0 bases; nucleotides outside the gene matches: 8. Germline V gene lookup returns CDR1 SGHNT and CDR2 YENEEA. The CDR3 spans 16 residues. The CDR3 spells CASRPIAGSSYNEQFF. CDR3 bases: TGTGCCAGCAGACCCATAGCGGGTAGCTCCTACAATGAGCAGTTCTTC.

This clonotype was detected ten times or more. J is TRBJ2-3 and V is TRBV20-1, with 14 bases lining up with TRBD2. J was trimmed by 3 bases and V by 5 bases; bases with no gene match: 7. The CDR3 length is 16 residues. Germline loops: CDR1 DFQATT, CDR2 SNEGSKA (reference sequence). Here the CDR3 DNA reads TGCAGTGCTCCTGGGACTAGCGGGGGAGGGACAGATACGCAGTATTTT. Its protein product is CSAPGTSGGGTDTQYF.

This clonotype showed up just a few times. The J gene is TRBJ2-5, the V gene TRBV9; 7 bases align to TRBD2. Per the germline V gene, CDR1 is SGDLS and CDR2 is YYNGEE. The CDR3 totals 15 residues. V trimming: 0 bases; J trimming: 1 base; junction bases outside the gene matches: 3. The DNA for the CDR3 is TGTGCCAGCAGCGTAGAAGGGAGGGCCCAAGAGACCCAGTACTTC. Its protein product is CASSVEGRAQETQYF.

This clonotype occurred many times. The genes are TRBV27 and TRBJ2-5; D unclear. The V end lost 3 bases, the J end lost 5 bases, and 10 bases lay between the germline ends. The CDR3 has 13 amino acids. In germline, CDR1 is MNHEY, CDR2 SMNVEV (reference sequence). The CDR3 protein is CASSFVADETQYF. Here the CDR3 DNA reads TGTGCCAGCAGTTTCGTGGCGGACGAGACCCAGTACTTC.

In this sample, this clonotype turned up a few times. The CDR3 here is CASKGQGEYNSPLHF. Written as DNA, the CDR3 is TGTGCCAGCAAAGGACAGGGGGAATATAATTCACCCCTCCACTTT. The genes are TRBV7-9 and TRBJ1-6; 10 nucleotides match TRBD1. The CDR3 is 15 amino acids. V lost 7 bases and J lost 4; bases outside the gene matches: 4. CDR1 SEHNR and CDR2 FQNEAQ come from the germline V gene (reference sequence). Full variable domain (missing parts from reference TRBV7-9 and TRBJ1-6): DTGVSQNPRHKITKRGQNVTFRCDPISEHNRLYWYRQTLGQGPEFLTYFQNEAQLEKSRLLSDRFSAERPKGSFSTLEIQRTEQGDSAMYLCASKGQGEYNSPLHFGNGTRLTVT.

This clonotype was found many times. The chain recombines TRBV10-3 with TRBJ1-2; 8 bases fit TRBD1. Per the germline V gene, CDR1 is ENHRY and CDR2 is SYGVKD. The J segment lost 0 bases and the V segment lost 4 bases, leaving 7 bases of the junction unmatched. CDR3 length: 16 residues. The CDR3 region has the DNA TGTGCCATCAGTGGGGGACAGGCGAATCCTAACTATGGCTACACCTTC. Translation gives CAISGGQANPNYGYTF.

The gene calls are TRBV5-5 and TRBJ2-4; 7 bases align to TRBD2. This CDR3 is 13 amino acids long. Trimming removed 4 bases from V and 8 bases from J; junction bases left unmatched: 6. CDR1 is SGHKS and CDR2 is YYEKEE in the germline V gene (reference sequence). This chain's CDR3 is CASSPGGGYIQYF. For the CDR3, the DNA is TGTGCCAGCAGCCCGGGGGGTGGATACATTCAGTACTTC.

This clonotype was found a few times. V is TRBV19 and J is TRBJ1-5; D is undetermined. The CDR3 runs 13 residues. V gave up 2 bases and J gave up 7 bases, with 9 bases separating them. Per germline, CDR1 LNHDA and CDR2 SQIVND (reference sequence). CDR3: CASSIKVEQPQHF. For the CDR3, the DNA is TGTGCCAGTAGTATAAAGGTAGAGCAGCCCCAGCATTTT. Full variable domain (remainder filled in from reference TRBV19 and TRBJ1-5): DGGITQSPKYLFRKEGQNVTLSCEQNLNHDAMYWYRQDPGQGLRLIYYSQIVNDFQKGDIAEGYSVSREKKESFPLTVTSAQKNPTAFYLCASSIKVEQPQHFGDGTRLSIL.

This clonotype was seen ten or more times. This chain joins TRBV20-1 and TRBJ2-5; D not resolved. V lost 1 base and J lost 1, with 4 bases in between. Germline CDR1 DFQATT, CDR2 SNEGSKA (reference sequence). The CDR3 contains 12 residues. The DNA for the CDR3 is TGCAGTGCTAGAGGCCCCCAAGAGACCCAGTACTTC. Its protein product is CSARGPQETQYF.

The chain carries TRBV13 and TRBJ2-6; 12 bases are a match to TRBD2. Germline V gives CDR1 PRHDT, CDR2 FYEKMQ (reference sequence). There are 18 residues in the CDR3. Trimming at V came to 5 bases and at J to 0 bases, leaving 5 bases not matched to a gene. CDR3: CASSRGTSGPSGANVLTF. The CDR3 DNA reads as TGTGCCAGCAGCCGGGGGACTAGCGGGCCCTCTGGGGCCAACGTCCTGACTTTC.

As concerns this clonotype: A much larger clone differs from this one at a single base, so this may be a read error. The CDR3 does not end in the conserved phenylalanine or tryptophan, so this is likely a read error. CDR3 DNA: TGTGCCAGCACCTACTCCTACGAGCAGTACTCC. This gives the protein CASTYSYEQYS. V is TRBV28 and J is TRBJ2-7; D ambiguous. This CDR3 is 11 amino acids long. Trimming pared 7 bases from V and 0 bases from J, leaving 4 bases between. Germline assignment: CDR1 MDHEN and CDR2 SYDVKM.

J is TRBJ2-2 and V is TRBV7-8, with 7 bases matching TRBD2. There are 16 residues in the CDR3. Unmatched junction bases numbered 14, after V lost 7 bases and J lost 6 bases. CDR1 is SGHVS, CDR2 FQNEAQ, per germline. CDR3 DNA: TGTGCCAGCACAGTAGTTGGACTAGGGATAGCCGGGGAGCTGTTTTTT. It codes for CASTVVGLGIAGELFF.

This clonotype was seen only a few times. The rearrangement links TRBV5-5 to TRBJ1-2; the D is unclear. CDR1 is SGHKS and CDR2 is YYEKEE in the germline V gene (reference sequence). The CDR3 is 13 residues long. Trimming left V 3 bases short and J 4 bases short, with 10 bases between. CDR3 amino acids: CASSSGPSYGYTF. As DNA, the CDR3 is TGTGCCAGCAGCTCCGGGCCGAGCTATGGCTACACCTTC.

CDR3: CASSLWGSNWVEQFF. DNA for the CDR3: TGTGCCAGCAGCTTGTGGGGGTCAAACTGGGTTGAGCAGTTCTTC. This chain uses TRBV5-6 with TRBJ2-1, with D tentatively TRBD1 or TRBD2 (5 bases each). CDR1 SGHDT and CDR2 YYEEEE come from the germline V gene. The V and J ends lost 1 base and 9 bases respectively, with 17 bases between them. This CDR3 spans 15 amino acids.

This clonotype occurred many times. This chain links TRBV4-2 with TRBJ1-6; no reliable D call. CDR3 length: 14 residues. V lost 1 base and J 8 bases, leaving 9 bases between the germline ends. Germline V gene data show CDR1 as LGHNA and CDR2 as YNFKEQ. The DNA of the CDR3 is TGTGCCAGCAGCCAAGTAAGACCTGATTCACCCCTCCACTTT. Protein: CASSQVRPDSPLHF.

This clonotype has more than one count but fewer than ten. The genes are TRBV27 and TRBJ2-7; D is unresolved. The CDR3 contains 13 residues. The germline CDR1 and CDR2 sequences are MNHEY and SMNVEV (reference sequence). V dropped 5 bases and J dropped 4 bases, with 12 bases sitting between them. This CDR3 reads CASSPWSGYEQYF. CDR3 sequence (DNA): TGTGCCAGCAGTCCCTGGTCCGGATACGAGCAGTACTTC.

This clonotype is a singleton in its sample. V and J are TRBV12-3 or TRBV12-4 and TRBJ2-7; 12 bases match TRBD2. Trimming cost V 5 bases and J 6 bases; bases outside gene matches: 8. This CDR3 contains 15 residues. CDR3 DNA: TGTGCCAGCAGTACGAAACTAGCGGGAGGTTCCGAGCAGTACTTC. It codes for CASSTKLAGGSEQYF.

J is TRBJ2-2 and V is TRBV2, with D perhaps TRBD1 (7 bases). With 6 bases removed from V and 3 bases from J, the gap between germline ends came to 14 bases. The CDR3 runs 15 residues. CDR1 and CDR2 (germline): SNHLY, FYNNEI. CDR3 protein: CASSDAGQHTGELFF. The CDR3 nucleotides read TGTGCCAGCAGCGATGCGGGACAGCACACCGGGGAGCTGTTTTTT.

Ten or more counts support this clonotype. This sequence joins TRBV5-5 and TRBJ2-1; TRBD2 matches 8 bases. Germline V CDR1 and CDR2: SGHKS, YYEKEE (reference sequence). The CDR3 length is 17 residues. V lost 6 bases, J lost 6 bases, and 17 bases stayed unmatched. DNA of the CDR3: TGTGCCAGCACCTTATCGCCCGGGACTAGTGGGGGCAATGAGCAGTTCTTC. Translating it yields CASTLSPGTSGGNEQFF.

Notes on this clonotype: It is unclear where the CDR3 begins or ends on the DNA, so no DNA is shown, and the CDR3 is as TCRdb lists it. The chain combines TRBV19 with TRBJ1-2; TRBD1 is the table's D call and was not checked against the DNA. CDR1 is LNHDA, CDR2 SQIVND, per germline (reference sequence). The CDR3 extends over 15 residues, inclusive of both ends. The CDR3 spells CASSISGPAFYGYTF.

The genes are TRBV6-2 or TRBV6-3 and TRBJ1-1; D possibly corresponds to TRBD1 (6 bases). This CDR3 is 16 amino acids long. CDR1 is MNHEY, CDR2 SVGEGT, per germline. Trimming removed 0 bases at V and 2 bases at J, with 13 bases between. CDR3 coding DNA: TGTGCCAGCAGTTACTCAGCAGGGGTAGTAAACACTGAAGCTTTCTTT. Protein sequence: CASSYSAGVVNTEAFF.

This clonotype was picked up many times. This sequence joins TRBV29-1 and TRBJ2-1; 8 bases are shared with TRBD2. The V gene end was trimmed by 7 bases and the J gene end by 4 bases; junction bases not matched to a gene: 12. The CDR3 sequence is 15 residues long. CDR1 and CDR2 from the germline V gene are SQVTM and ANQGSEA. Written as DNA, the CDR3 is TGCAGCGAGCGGCCGGGGGGGGGCTCGTACAATGAGCAGTTCTTC. Protein: CSERPGGGSYNEQFF.

The table lists this clonotype with many counts. The J gene is TRBJ2-5, the V gene TRBV10-3, with 11 positions matching TRBD2. V dropped 0 bases and J dropped 6; count of bases not matched to a gene: 6. The CDR3 consists of 16 residues. Germline lookup yields CDR1 ENHRY and CDR2 SYGVKD. The CDR3 region has the DNA TGTGCCATCAGTGAGTCAACTAGCGGGGGACGGAAGACCCAGTACTTC. This gives the protein CAISESTSGGRKTQYF.

The V and J genes are TRBV10-3 and TRBJ2-6, with a tentative D call TRBD1 (6 bases). This CDR3 contains 18 residues. Germline lookup yields CDR1 ENHRY and CDR2 SYGVKD. V lost 3 bases and J 0 bases, leaving 15 bases between the germline ends. In nucleotides, the CDR3 is TGTGCCATCAGTGATCCCACAGGGCGAACCTCTGGGGCCAACGTCCTGACTTTC. It codes for CAISDPTGRTSGANVLTF.

V and J are TRBV7-9 and TRBJ1-5; D may be TRBD1 (5 bases). Germline V gene sequence: CDR1 SEHNR, CDR2 FQNEAQ (reference sequence). The CDR3 contains 15 residues. Between the trimmed V and J ends, which lost 3 bases and 3 bases, there was a span of 12 bases. CDR3 in amino acids: CASSFAGGNNQPQHF. The CDR3 coding sequence is TGTGCCAGCAGCTTTGCGGGGGGGAACAATCAGCCCCAGCATTTT.